A selection of T cell receptor beta chains follows, all from one sample in a study of T cell responses to AZD1222 COVID-19 vaccine. Repertoires were generated with immunoSEQ multiplex PCR, while TCRdb's copy carries only in-frame clones and drops some. The table lists some 130,000 clones, 84% of them singletons, with about 4% in the top ten. The specimen comprised peripheral blood, sampled on day 0 of AZD1222 vaccination. These TCRs come from an adult in good health. Both conserved end residues are part of each CDR3. The D gene is left open where the match is weak. The size field is filled for only some rows; it gives once, few, many or a size class.

>TRBJ2-1|TRBV29-1|-|TRBD2
TGCAGCGTTCTGGTTTCGACTAGCATCTCCTACAATGAGCAGTTCTTC
CSVLVSTSISYNEQFF
>TRBJ1-6|TRBV25-1|-|-
TGTGCCAGCAGTGATACTAATTCACCCCTCCACTTT
CASSDTNSPLHF
>TRBJ2-3|TRBV3-1/TRBV3-2|-|-
TGTGCCAGCAGCCCGACTACCCCAGATACGCAGTATTTT
CASSPTTPDTQYF
>TRBJ2-7|TRBV5-1|-|TRBD1
TGCGCCAGCAGCACCCAGGGGGACATCTCCTACGAGCAGTACTTC
CASSTQGDISYEQYF
>TRBJ1-2|TRBV29-1|-|-
TGCAGCGTTGAAGACAGCCAGATAATCTCTTTTGGCTACACCTTC
CSVEDSQIISFGYTF
>TRBJ1-1|TRBV30|-|TRBD1
TGTGCCTGGAGAGGGACAGGGGCCGGTTTTCTCCAATTGAACACTGAAGCTTTCTTT
CAWRGTGAGFLQLNTEAFF
>TRBJ2-7|TRBV3-1/TRBV3-2|-|-
TGTGCCAGCAGCCAAGATACAGGGGGGGACGAGCAGTACTTC
CASSQDTGGDEQYF
>TRBJ1-2|TRBV7-3|-|TRBD1
TGTGCCAGCAGCCCATCAGGGGGCAATGGCTACACCTTC
CASSPSGGNGYTF
>TRBJ1-2|TRBV5-5|-|-
TGTGCCAGCAGCTTAGAGTGGGACTATGGCTACACCTTC
CASSLEWDYGYTF
>TRBJ1-5|TRBV5-1|-|-
TGCGCCAGCAGCTTGGATCAGGGCAATCAGCCCCAGCATTTT
CASSLDQGNQPQHF
>TRBJ2-7|TRBV28|-|-
TGTGCCAGCAGCAAAGCCGGGACGGTGAGCTCCTACGAGCAGTACTTC
CASSKAGTVSSYEQYF
>TRBJ2-5|TRBV3-1/TRBV3-2|-|-
TGTGCCAGCAGCCAAGGACCGGGGCAAGAGACCCAGTACTTC
CASSQGPGQETQYF
>TRBJ2-3|TRBV28|-|TRBD1
TGTGCCAGCAGACCTCTTGGGACAGGGATTACAGATACGCAGTATTTT
CASRPLGTGITDTQYF
>TRBJ1-5|TRBV15|-|TRBD1
TGTGCCACCAGCGGCAGGGGGAGCAATCAGCCCCAGCATTTT
CATSGRGSNQPQHF
>TRBJ1-2|TRBV19|once|-
TGTGCCAGTAGTATAGATGGCCGAATTGGGACTAACTATGGCTACACCTTC
CASSIDGRIGTNYGYTF